This record covers a single T cell receptor (beta chain). Its cognate antigen is unknown. This sample stems from a study of CD8+CD57+ T cells in acquired aplastic anemia. General study points: In common between the patients and the controls were more than 25 CD8+ CDR3 sequences.

CDR3 length: 11 amino acids. V was cut by 5 bases and J by 6 bases, with 8 bases left in between. Germline CDR1 and CDR2: SGHTA and FQGNSA. According to the study, genomic DNA was the template for TCR beta VDJ and CDR3 profiling. TCRdb independently ran MiXCR on the reads; one entry per CDR3 protein. The sample carries 130,000 or so distinct CDR3 sequences, under 60% recorded once. Previously, flow cytometry had revealed CD8+CD57+ cell expansion in the patients chosen for sequencing. Diagnosis of severe acquired aplastic anemia applied to all patients. The genes are TRBV7-2 and TRBJ2-7; D gene ambiguous. Sequencing input: sorted CD4+, CD8+, or CD8+CD57+ T cells (not recorded which) from PBMCs. The TCR comes from a human donor with aplastic anemia. The CDR3 nucleotides are TGTGCCAGCAGCGAAGCAAGCGAGCAGTACTTC. Translating gives CASSEASEQYF.